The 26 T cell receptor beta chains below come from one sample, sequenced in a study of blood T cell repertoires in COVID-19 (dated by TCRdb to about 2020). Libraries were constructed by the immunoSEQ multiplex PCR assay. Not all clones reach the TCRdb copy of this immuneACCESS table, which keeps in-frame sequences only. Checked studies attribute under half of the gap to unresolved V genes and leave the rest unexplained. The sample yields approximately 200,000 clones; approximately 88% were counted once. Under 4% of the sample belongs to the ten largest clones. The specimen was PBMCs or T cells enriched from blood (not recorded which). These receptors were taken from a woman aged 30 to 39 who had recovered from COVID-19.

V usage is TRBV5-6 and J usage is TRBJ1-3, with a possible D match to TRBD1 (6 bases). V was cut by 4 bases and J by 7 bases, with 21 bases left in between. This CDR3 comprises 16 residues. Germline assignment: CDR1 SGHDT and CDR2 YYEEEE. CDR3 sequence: CASSRLKDSLINTIYF. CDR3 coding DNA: TGTGCCAGCAGCCGATTGAAGGACAGCCTGATTAACACCATATATTTT.

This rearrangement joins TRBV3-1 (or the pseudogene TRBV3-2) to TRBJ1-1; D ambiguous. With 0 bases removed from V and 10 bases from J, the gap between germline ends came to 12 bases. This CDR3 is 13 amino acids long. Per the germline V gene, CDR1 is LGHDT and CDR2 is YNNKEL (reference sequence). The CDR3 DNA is TGTGCCAGCAGCCAAGAGTCGGTTCTTGGAGCTTTCTTT. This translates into CASSQESVLGAFF.

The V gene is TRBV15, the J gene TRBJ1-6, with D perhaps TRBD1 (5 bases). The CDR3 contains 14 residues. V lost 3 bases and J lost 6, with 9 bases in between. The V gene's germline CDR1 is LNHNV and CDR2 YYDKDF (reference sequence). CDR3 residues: CATSSADTNSPLHF. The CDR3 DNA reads TGTGCCACCAGCAGTGCGGACACTAATTCACCCCTCCACTTT. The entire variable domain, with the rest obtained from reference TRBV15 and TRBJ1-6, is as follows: DAMVIQNPRYQVTQFGKPVTLSCSQTLNHNVMYWYQQKSSQAPKLLFHYYDKDFNNEADTPDNFQSRRPNTSFCFLDIRSPGLGDTAMYLCATSSADTNSPLHFGNGTRLTVT.

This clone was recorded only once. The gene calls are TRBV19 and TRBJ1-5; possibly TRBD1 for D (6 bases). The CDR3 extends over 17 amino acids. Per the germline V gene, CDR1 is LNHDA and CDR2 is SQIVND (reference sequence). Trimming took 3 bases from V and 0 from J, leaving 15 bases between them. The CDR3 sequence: CASSILRGQDSNQPQHF. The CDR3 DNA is TGTGCCAGTAGTATTTTGCGGGGGCAGGATAGCAATCAGCCCCAGCATTTT.

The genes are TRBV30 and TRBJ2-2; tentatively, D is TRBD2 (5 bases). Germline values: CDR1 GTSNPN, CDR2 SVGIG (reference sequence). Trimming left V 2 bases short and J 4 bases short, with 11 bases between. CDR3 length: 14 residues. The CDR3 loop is CAWSFPGSTGELFF. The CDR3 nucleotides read TGTGCCTGGAGTTTCCCGGGGAGCACCGGGGAGCTGTTTTTT. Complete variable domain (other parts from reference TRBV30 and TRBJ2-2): SQTIHQWPATLVQPVGSPLSLECTVEGTSNPNLYWYRQAAGRGLQLLFYSVGIGQISSEVPQNLSASRPQDRQFILSSKKLLLSDSGFYLCAWSFPGSTGELFFGEGSRLTVL.

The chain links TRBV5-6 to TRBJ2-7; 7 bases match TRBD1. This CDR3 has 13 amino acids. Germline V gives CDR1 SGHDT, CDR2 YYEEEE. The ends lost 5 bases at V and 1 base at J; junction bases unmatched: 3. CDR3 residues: CASRLQGSYEQYF. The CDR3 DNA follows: TGTGCCAGCAGACTACAGGGGTCCTACGAGCAGTACTTC.

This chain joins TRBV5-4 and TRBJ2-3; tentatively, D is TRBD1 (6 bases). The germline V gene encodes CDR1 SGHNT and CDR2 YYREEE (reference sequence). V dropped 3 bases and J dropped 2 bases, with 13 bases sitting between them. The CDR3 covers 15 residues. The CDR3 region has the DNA TGTGCCAGCAGCTCCACGACAGGACACACAGATACGCAGTATTTT. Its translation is CASSSTTGHTDTQYF.

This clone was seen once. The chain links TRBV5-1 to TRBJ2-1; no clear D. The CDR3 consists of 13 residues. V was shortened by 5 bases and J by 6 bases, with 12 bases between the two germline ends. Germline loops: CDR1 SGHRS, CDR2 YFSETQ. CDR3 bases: TGCGCCAGCAGACGCTCTTGGGCCAATGAGCAGTTCTTC. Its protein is CASRRSWANEQFF.

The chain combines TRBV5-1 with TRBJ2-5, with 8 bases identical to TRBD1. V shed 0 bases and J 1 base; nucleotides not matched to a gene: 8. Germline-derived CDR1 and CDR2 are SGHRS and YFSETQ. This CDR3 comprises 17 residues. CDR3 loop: CASSLARGRGPQETQYF. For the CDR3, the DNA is TGCGCCAGCAGCTTGGCCAGAGGCAGGGGGCCCCAAGAGACCCAGTACTTC. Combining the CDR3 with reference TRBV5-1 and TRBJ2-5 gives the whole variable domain KAGVTQTPRYLIKTRGQQVTLSCSPISGHRSVSWYQQTPGQGLQFLFEYFSETQRNKGNFPGRFSGRQFSNSRSEMNVSTLELGDSALYLCASSLARGRGPQETQYFGPGTRLLVL.

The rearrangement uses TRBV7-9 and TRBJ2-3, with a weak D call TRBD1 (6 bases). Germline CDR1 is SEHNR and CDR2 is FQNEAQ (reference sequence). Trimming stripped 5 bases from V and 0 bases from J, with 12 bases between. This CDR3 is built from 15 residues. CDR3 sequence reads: CASSPQGQSTDTQYF. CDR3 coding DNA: TGTGCCAGCAGCCCACAGGGACAAAGCACAGATACGCAGTATTTT.

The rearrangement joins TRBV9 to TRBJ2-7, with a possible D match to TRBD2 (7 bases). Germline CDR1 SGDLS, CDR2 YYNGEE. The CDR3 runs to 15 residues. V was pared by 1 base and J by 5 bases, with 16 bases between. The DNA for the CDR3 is TGTGCCAGCAGCGTATTCGGGGGGCGCGAAAACGAGCAGTACTTC. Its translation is CASSVFGGRENEQYF.

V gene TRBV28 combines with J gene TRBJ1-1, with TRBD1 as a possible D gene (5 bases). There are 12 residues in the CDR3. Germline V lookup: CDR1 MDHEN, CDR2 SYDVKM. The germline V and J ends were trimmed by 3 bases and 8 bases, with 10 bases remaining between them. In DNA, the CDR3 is TGTGCCAGCAGTTTCCCCCGACAGGAAGCTTTCTTT. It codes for CASSFPRQEAFF.

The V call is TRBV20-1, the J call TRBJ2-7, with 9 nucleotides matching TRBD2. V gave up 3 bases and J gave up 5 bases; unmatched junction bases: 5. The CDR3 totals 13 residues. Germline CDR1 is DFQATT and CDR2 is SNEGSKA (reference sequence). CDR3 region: CSASLAGVHEQYF. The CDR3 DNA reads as TGCAGTGCTAGTTTAGCGGGAGTTCACGAGCAGTACTTC.

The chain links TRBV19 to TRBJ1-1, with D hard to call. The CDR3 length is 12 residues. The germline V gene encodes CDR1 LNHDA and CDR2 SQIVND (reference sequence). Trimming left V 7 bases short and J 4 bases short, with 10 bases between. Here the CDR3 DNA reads TGTGCCAGTACTATTGGCGGCACTGAAGCTTTCTTT. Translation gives CASTIGGTEAFF.

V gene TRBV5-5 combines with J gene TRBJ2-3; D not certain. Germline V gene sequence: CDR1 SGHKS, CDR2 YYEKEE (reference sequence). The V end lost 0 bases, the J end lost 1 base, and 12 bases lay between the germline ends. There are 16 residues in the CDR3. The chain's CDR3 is CASSLGPTGRTDTQYF. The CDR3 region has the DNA TGTGCCAGCAGCTTGGGCCCCACTGGGCGCACAGATACGCAGTATTTT.

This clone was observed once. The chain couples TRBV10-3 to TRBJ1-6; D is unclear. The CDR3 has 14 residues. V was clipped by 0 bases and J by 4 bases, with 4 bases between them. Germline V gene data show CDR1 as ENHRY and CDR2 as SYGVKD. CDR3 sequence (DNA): TGTGCCATCAGTGAGTCGACATATAATTCACCCCTCCACTTT. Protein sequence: CAISESTYNSPLHF.

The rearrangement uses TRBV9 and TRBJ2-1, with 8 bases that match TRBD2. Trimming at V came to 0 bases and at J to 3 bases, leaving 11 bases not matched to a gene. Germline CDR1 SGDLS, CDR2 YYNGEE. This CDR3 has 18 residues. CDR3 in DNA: TGTGCCAGCAGCGTAGTGGCGGGAGGTCCCTCCTACTACAATGAGCAGTTCTTC. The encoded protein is CASSVVAGGPSYYNEQFF.

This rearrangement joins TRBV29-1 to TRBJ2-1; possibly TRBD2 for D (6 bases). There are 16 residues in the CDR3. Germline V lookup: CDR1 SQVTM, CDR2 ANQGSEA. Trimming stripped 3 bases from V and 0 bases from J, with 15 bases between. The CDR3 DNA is TGCAGCGTTGAGACGGCTAGCGCTAGCTCCTACAATGAGCAGTTCTTC. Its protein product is CSVETASASSYNEQFF.

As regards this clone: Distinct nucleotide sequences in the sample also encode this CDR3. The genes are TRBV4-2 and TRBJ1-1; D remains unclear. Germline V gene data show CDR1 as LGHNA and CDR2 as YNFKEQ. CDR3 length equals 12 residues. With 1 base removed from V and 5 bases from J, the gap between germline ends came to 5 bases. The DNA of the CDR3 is TGTGCCAGCAGCCAAGTAGATACTGAAGCTTTCTTT. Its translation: CASSQVDTEAFF.

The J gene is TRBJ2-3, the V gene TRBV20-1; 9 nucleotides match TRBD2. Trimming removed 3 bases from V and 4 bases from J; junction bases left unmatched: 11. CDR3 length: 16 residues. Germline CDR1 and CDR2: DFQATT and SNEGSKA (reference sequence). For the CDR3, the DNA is TGCAGTGCTAGTGGGGAACGCGGGAGGGCCGCAGATACGCAGTATTTT. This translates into CSASGERGRAADTQYF.

CDR3 in DNA: TGTGCCAGCAGTTTAGTGACAGGGCAGAGATACTATGGCTACACCTTC. It codes for CASSLVTGQRYYGYTF. V gene TRBV28 combines with J gene TRBJ1-2; the match to TRBD1 covers 7 bases. CDR1 is MDHEN, CDR2 SYDVKM, per germline. CDR3 length: 16 residues. J lost 3 bases, V lost 2 bases, and 9 bases had no gene match.

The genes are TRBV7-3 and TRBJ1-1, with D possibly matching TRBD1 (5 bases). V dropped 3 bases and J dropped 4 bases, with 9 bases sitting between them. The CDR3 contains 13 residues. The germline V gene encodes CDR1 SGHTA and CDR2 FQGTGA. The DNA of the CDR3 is TGTGCCAGCAGCTTTCAGGGAATCACTGAAGCTTTCTTT. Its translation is CASSFQGITEAFF.

The CDR3 region is CASRTGFGYTF. CDR3 in DNA: TGTGCCAGCAGAACAGGGTTCGGCTACACCTTC. The V call is TRBV28, the J call TRBJ1-2; possibly TRBD1 for D (6 bases). Trimming cost V 6 bases and J 8 bases, with 10 bases left between them. CDR3 size: 11 residues. Germline CDR1 reads MDHEN; CDR2 reads SYDVKM.

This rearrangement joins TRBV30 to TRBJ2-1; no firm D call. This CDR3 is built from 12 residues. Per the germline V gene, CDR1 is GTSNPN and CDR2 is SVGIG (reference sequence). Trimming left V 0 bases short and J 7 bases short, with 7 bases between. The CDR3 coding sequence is TGTGCCTGGAGTGTACGAGTGAATGAGCAGTTCTTC. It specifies CAWSVRVNEQFF.

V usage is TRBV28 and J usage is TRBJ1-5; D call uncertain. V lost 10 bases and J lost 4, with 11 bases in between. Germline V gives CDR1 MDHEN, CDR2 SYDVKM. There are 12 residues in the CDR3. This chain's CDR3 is CATAEGNQPQHF. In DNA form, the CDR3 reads TGTGCCACCGCGGAAGGTAATCAGCCCCAGCATTTT.

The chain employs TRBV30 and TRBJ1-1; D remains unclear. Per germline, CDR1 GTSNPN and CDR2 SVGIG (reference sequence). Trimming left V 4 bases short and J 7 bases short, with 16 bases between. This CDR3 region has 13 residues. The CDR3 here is CAWMEVRPGEAFF. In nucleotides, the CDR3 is TGTGCCTGGATGGAGGTCAGGCCGGGTGAAGCTTTCTTT.